The T cell receptor (beta chain) described here comes from a study of T cells in Graves' hyperthyroidism and ophthalmopathy. Researchers took RNA transcripts and amplified the TCR beta CDR3 regions from them. RT-PCR in the first round (using the HTBI primer set) targeted the TCR CDR3. TCRdb itself ran the multiplex PCR reads through MiXCR, one entry per CDR3 protein. The sample has roughly 740,000 distinct CDR3 sequences, about 15% seen once; the top ten hold approximately 8.4%. In its sample, this clonotype was seen many times. The CDR3 loop spans 16 amino acids. Germline CDR1 is SEHNR and CDR2 is FQNEAQ (reference sequence). V shed 7 bases, J shed 3 bases, and the junction held 8 bases outside the gene matches.

The sequenced sample consisted of blood. The chain couples TRBV7-9 to TRBJ2-2; 10 nucleotides match TRBD2. The sequence was obtained from a young man with Graves' hyperthyroidism. For the CDR3, the DNA is TGTGCCAGCATCGGTCTACTAGCGGGATACACCGGGGAGCTGTTTTTT. It translates to CASIGLLAGYTGELFF.